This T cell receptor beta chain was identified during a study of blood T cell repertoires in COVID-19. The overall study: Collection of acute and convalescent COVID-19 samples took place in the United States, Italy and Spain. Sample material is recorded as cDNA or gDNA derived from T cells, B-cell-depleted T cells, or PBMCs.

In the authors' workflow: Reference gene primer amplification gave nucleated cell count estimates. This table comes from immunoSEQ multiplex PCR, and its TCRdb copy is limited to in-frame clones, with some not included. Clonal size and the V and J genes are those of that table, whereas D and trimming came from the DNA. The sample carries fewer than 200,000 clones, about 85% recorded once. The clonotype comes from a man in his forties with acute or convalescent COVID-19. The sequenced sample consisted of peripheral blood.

Written as DNA, the CDR3 is TGTGCCAGCAGTTCAGGGAGGGGGGACACAGATACGCAGTATTTT. Translation: CASSSGRGDTDTQYF. The chain recombines TRBV7-9 with TRBJ2-3, with D perhaps matching TRBD2 (7 bases). The germline V and J ends were trimmed by 6 bases and 2 bases, with 15 bases remaining between them. The CDR3 runs to 15 residues. CDR1 is SEHNR and CDR2 is FQNEAQ in the germline V gene (reference sequence).